This TCR beta chain was sequenced for a study of blood T cell repertoires in COVID-19. Looking at the study overall: PBMCs, B-cell-depleted T cells, or T cells provided the cDNA or gDNA that made up the material.

The Seattle patients, enrolled during active infection, were followed longitudinally. The length of the CDR3 is 14 residues. CDR1 SGHRS and CDR2 YFSETQ come from the germline V gene. Trimming took off 2 bases at V and 8 bases at J, with 14 bases between the two ends. Profiled with immunoSEQ multiplex PCR; TCRdb holds only in-frame clones, not every one. The sample contains over 200,000 clones, 85% to 90% of which appear only once. The sequenced sample consisted of peripheral blood. The sequence was obtained from a man over 45 with COVID-19, enrolled during active disease. V is TRBV5-1 and J is TRBJ1-5; a possible D gene is TRBD1 (5 bases). The CDR3 here is CASSFGTGQEPQHF. The CDR3 DNA is TGCGCCAGCAGCTTCGGGACTGGTCAGGAGCCCCAGCATTTT.